The 5 T cell receptor beta chains below come from one sample, sequenced in a study of shared clonotypes between healthy human individuals. Only in-frame clones appear in the TCRdb table, and some are missing; sequencing was by immunoSEQ multiplex PCR. The sample comprises 500,000 to 550,000 clones, approximately 95% of which are singletons, and nearly 0.065% rests with the top ten. The sample consisted of naive CD4+ T cells sorted from blood. Subset given: CD45RA+ positively selected. The receptor source for this set is a woman aged 25 to 39 in good health.

In its sample, this clone was seen once. The gene calls are TRBV25-1 and TRBJ2-6; D is unresolved. The ends were cut back, 4 bases at V and 4 bases at J, with 5 bases in the middle. Germline-derived CDR1 and CDR2 are MGHDK and SYGVNS. CDR3 size: 13 residues. CDR3 sequence reads: CASSVVGANVLTF. CDR3 nucleotide sequence: TGTGCCAGCAGTGTTGTAGGGGCCAACGTCCTGACTTTC.

About this clone itself: This sample also contains other DNA sequences that code for the same CDR3. V is TRBV28 and J is TRBJ1-6, with D hard to call. V lost 2 bases, J lost 9 bases, and 5 bases lay in between. CDR1 is MDHEN, CDR2 SYDVKM, per germline. This CDR3 region has 12 residues. The CDR3 sequence is CASSLGGSPLHF. In DNA form, the CDR3 reads TGTGCCAGCAGTTTAGGAGGTTCACCCCTCCACTTT. The full variable domain, completed using reference TRBV28 and TRBJ1-6, is DVKVTQSSRYLVKRTGEKVFLECVQDMDHENMFWYRQDPGLGLRLIYFSYDVKMKEKGDIPEGYSVSREKKERFSLILESASTNQTSMYLCASSLGGSPLHFGNGTRLTVT.

V is TRBV30 and J is TRBJ1-5; D unclear. V was clipped by 2 bases and J by 7 bases, with 12 bases between them. Germline assignment: CDR1 GTSNPN and CDR2 SVGIG (reference sequence). There are 13 residues in the CDR3. The CDR3 is CAWSSGGGQPQHF. For the CDR3, the DNA is TGTGCCTGGAGTAGCGGAGGCGGACAGCCCCAGCATTTT.

This chain connects TRBV9 to TRBJ1-1, with D unclear. Germline V gives CDR1 SGDLS, CDR2 YYNGEE. The CDR3 extends over 14 amino acids. The ends were cut back, 3 bases at V and 0 bases at J, with 9 bases in the middle. The CDR3 DNA reads TGTGCCAGCAGCGCATCCGCACTGAACACTGAAGCTTTCTTT. Its translation: CASSASALNTEAFF.

The chain employs TRBV4-1 and TRBJ2-3; 9 bases are shared with TRBD2. J gave up 4 bases and V 1 base, and 9 bases lay outside the gene matches. The germline V gene has CDR1 MGHRA and CDR2 YSYEKL. The CDR3 spans 17 residues. The CDR3 sequence is CASSQVGRGRAADTQYF. The DNA of the CDR3 is TGCGCCAGCAGCCAAGTCGGTCGCGGGAGGGCTGCAGATACGCAGTATTTT.